This T cell receptor beta chain came from a study of blood T cell repertoires in COVID-19. Study information: There were acute and convalescent COVID-19 samples, and they came from the United States, Italy and Spain. Sample material is recorded as cDNA or gDNA derived from T cells, B-cell-depleted T cells, or PBMCs.

Germline CDR1 and CDR2: SGHTA and FQGNSA. CDR3 size: 13 residues. V was clipped by 4 bases and J by 0 bases, with 6 bases between them. Authors' methods: Amplification with reference gene primers provided the estimates of nucleated cell counts. Some clones are missing from TCRdb's copy, which holds only in-frame ones; the method was immunoSEQ multiplex PCR. The V and J calls and clone size come from that table; D and trimming were worked out from the DNA. The table includes about 200,000 clones, roughly 90% detected once. The chain links TRBV7-2 to TRBJ1-1; D unclear. The origin of this receptor is a woman aged 45-60 years with acute or convalescent COVID-19. The sample comprised peripheral blood. In nucleotides, the CDR3 is TGTGCCAGCAGCTCTCACTTGAACACTGAAGCTTTCTTT. Translated, it gives CASSSHLNTEAFF.